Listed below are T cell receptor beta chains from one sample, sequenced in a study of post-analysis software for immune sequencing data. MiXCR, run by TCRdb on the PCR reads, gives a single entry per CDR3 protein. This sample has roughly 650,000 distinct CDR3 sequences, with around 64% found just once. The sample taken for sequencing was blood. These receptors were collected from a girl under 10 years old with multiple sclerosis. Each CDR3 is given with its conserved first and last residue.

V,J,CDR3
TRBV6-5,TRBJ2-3,CASSYPGFRDRGPDTQYF
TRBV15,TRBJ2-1,CATSPGDRGDNEQFF
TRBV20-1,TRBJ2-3,CSASRRGEGDTQYF
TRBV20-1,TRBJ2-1,CSALRRSGRTYNEQFF
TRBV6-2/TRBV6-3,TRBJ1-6,CASSRDRGENSPLHF
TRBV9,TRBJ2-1,CASSVLGLNNEQFF
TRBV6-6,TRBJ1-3,CASSYSMERLGNTIYF
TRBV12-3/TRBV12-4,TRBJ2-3,CASSSQTMDSFSTDTQYF
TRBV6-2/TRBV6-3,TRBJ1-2,CASSYSEEGYGYTF
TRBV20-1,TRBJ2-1,CSARALAGAYNEQFF
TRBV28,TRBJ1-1,CASSLPGTVNTEAFF
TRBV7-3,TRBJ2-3,CASRGAGTDTQYF
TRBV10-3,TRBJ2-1,CAISVGHDRQETQFF
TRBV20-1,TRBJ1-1,CSARGEQGRGTEAFF
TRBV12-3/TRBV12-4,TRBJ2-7,CASSLGRLAGGEQYF
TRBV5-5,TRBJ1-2,CASSLVGTANYGYTF
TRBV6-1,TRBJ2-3,CASSEERGTTDTQYF
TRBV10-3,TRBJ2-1,CASRDGYNEQFF
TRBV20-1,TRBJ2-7,CSARGSGLAYNEQYF
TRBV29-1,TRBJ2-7,CSGGASTYEQYF
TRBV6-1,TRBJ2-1,CASSEASGVEQFF
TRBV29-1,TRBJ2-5,CSVRGKGGIGETQYF
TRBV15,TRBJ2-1,CATSRDPGATYEQFF
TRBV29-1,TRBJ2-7,CSVEKAGQDTYEQYF
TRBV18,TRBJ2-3,CASSINKGMTDTQYF
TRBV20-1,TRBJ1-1,CSASNREGLNTEAFF
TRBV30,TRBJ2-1,CAWTGISSYNEQFF
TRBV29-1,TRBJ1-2,CSVERWAAPYGYTF
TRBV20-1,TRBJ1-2,CSAGQGQGNYGYTF